This TCR beta chain was retrieved from a study of identical twins. TCRdb processed the 5' RACE reads anew with MiXCR; each CDR3 protein has one entry. The sample lists about 240,000 distinct CDR3 sequences, over 9.5% occurring once. This clonotype came up a few times. The V end was cut by 2 bases, the J end by 6 bases, with 20 bases between. CDR1 and CDR2 (germline): ENHRY, SYGVKD. The CDR3 runs to 16 residues. The data were also submitted as part of a second study, on yellow fever vaccine responses in identical twins.

Sequencing input: memory (CD45RO+) T cells sorted from blood. This clonotype was obtained from a woman younger than 30 in good health. The chain links TRBV10-3 to TRBJ2-7; D is perhaps TRBD2 (6 bases). As DNA, the CDR3 is TGTGCCATCAGTGAGCCCCCGGGCGGGGAGGTCAGCGAGCAGTACTTC. Translation gives CAISEPPGGEVSEQYF.